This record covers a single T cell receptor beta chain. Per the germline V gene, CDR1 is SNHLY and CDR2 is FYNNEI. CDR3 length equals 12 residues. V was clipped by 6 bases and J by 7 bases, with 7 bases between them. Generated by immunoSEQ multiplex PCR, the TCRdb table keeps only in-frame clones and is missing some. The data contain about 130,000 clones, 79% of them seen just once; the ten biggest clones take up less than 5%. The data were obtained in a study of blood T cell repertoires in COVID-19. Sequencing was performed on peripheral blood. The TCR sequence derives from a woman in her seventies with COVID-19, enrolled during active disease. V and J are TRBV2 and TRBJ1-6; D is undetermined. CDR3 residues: CASRLANSPLHF. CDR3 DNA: TGTGCCAGCAGACTAGCAAATTCACCCCTCCACTTT.